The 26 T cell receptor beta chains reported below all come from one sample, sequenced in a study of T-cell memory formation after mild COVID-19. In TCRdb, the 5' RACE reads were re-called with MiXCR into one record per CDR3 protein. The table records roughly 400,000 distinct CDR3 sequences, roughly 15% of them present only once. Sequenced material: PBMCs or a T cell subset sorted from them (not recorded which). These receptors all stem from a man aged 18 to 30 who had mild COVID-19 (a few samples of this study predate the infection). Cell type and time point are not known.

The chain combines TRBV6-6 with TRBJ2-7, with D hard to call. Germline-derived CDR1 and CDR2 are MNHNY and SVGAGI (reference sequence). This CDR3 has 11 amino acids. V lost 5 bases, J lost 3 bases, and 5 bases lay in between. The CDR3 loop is CASSESYEQYV. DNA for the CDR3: TGTGCCAGCAGTGAGAGCTACGAGCAGTACGTC.

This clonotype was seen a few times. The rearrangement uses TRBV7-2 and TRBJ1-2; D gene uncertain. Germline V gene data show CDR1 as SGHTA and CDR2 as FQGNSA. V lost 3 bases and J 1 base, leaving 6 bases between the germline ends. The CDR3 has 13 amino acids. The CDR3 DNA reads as TGTGCCAGCAGCTTTAATTTTAACTATGGCTACACCTTC. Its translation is CASSFNFNYGYTF.

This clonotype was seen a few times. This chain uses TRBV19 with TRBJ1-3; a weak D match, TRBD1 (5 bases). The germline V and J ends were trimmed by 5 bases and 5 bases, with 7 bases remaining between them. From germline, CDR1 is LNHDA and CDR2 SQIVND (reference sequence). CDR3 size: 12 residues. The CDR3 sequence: CASSPGRNTIYF. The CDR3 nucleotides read TGTGCCAGTAGTCCAGGGAGAAACACCATATATTTT.

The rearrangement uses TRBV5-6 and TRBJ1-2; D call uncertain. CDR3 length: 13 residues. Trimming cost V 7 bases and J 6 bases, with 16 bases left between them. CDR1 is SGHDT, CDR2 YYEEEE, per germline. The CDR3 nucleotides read TGTGCCAGCTCCCCCCGGCCGGACGATGGCTACACCTTC. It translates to CASSPRPDDGYTF.

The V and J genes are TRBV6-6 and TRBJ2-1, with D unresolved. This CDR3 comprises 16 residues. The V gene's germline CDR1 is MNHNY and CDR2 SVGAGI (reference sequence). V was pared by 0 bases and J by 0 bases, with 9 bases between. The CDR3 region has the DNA TGTGCCAGCAGTTACTCGAGCGAAAGCTCCTACAATGAGCAGTTCTTC. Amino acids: CASSYSSESSYNEQFF.

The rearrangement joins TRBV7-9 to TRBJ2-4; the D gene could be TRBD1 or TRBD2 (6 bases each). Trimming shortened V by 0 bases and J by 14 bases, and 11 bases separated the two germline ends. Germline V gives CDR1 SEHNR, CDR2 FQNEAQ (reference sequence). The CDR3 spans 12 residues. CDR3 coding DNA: TGTGCCAGCAGCTTAGCGGGGGGCCTAGAGTACTTC. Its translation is CASSLAGGLEYF.

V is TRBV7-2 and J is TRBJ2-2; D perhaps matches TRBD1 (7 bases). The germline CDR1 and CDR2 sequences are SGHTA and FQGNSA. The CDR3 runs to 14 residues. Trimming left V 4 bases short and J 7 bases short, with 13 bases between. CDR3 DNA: TGTGCCAGCAGCTCTTCAGGGGGGATCGGGGAGCTGTTTTTT. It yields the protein CASSSSGGIGELFF.

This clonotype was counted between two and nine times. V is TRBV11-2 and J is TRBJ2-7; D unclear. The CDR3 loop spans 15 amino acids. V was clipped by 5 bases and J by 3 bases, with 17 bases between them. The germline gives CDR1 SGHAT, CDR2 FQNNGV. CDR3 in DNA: TGTGCCAGCAGCCCAAGCTCCGGGCAATACTACGAGCAGTACGTC. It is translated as CASSPSSGQYYEQYV.

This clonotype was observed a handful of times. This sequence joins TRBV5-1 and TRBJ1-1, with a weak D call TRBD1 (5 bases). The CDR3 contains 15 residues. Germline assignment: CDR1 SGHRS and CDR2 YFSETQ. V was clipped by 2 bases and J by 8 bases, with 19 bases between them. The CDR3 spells CASSLTGTPRGEAFF. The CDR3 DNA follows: TGCGCCAGCAGCTTAACCGGGACCCCTCGAGGAGAAGCTTTCTTT.

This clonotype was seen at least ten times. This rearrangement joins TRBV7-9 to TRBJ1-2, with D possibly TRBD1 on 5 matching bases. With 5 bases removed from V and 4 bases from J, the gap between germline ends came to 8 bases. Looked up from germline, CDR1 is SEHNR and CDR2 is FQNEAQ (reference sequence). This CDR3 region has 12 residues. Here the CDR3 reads CASSGGGYGYTF. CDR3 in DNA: TGTGCCAGCAGCGGTGGGGGCTATGGCTACACCTTC.

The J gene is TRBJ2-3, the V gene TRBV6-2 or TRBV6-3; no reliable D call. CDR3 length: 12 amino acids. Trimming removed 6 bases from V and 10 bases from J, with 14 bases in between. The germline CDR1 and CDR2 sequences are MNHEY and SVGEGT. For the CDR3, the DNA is TGTGCCAGCAGGGACCCTTCCAAAGCGCAGTATTTT. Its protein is CASRDPSKAQYF.

CDR3 sequence (DNA): TGTGCCAGCAGCCCCTCCTGGAATAATTCACCCCTCCACTTT. Translated, it gives CASSPSWNNSPLHF. V gene TRBV6-5 combines with J gene TRBJ1-6; D remains unclear. Trimming took 6 bases from V and 5 from J, leaving 11 bases between them. Looked up from germline, CDR1 is MNHEY and CDR2 is SVGAGI. The CDR3 is 14 amino acids.

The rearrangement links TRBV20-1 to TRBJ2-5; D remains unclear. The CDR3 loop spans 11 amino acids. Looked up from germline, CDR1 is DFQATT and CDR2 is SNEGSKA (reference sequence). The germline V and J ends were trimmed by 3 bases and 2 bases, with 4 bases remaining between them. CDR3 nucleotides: TGCAGTGCTAGCGGTCAAGAGACCCAGTACTTC. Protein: CSASGQETQYF.

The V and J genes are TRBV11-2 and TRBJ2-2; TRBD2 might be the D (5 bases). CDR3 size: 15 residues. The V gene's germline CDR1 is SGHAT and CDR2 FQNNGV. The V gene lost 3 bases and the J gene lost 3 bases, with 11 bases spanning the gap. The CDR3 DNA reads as TGTGCCAGCAGCTTTTTCCAGGAGGACACCGGGGAGCTGTTTTTT. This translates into CASSFFQEDTGELFF. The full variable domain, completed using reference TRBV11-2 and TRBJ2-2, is EAGVAQSPRYKIIEKRQSVAFWCNPISGHATLYWYQQILGQGPKLLIQFQNNGVVDDSQLPKDRFSAERLKGVDSTLKIQPAKLEDSAVYLCASSFFQEDTGELFFGEGSRLTVL.

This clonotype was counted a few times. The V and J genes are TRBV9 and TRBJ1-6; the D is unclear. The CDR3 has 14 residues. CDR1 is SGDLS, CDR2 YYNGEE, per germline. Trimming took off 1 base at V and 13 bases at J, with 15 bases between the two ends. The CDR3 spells CASSVIDRVAPLHF. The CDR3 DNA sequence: TGTGCCAGCAGCGTAATAGACCGAGTCGCGCCCCTCCACTTT.

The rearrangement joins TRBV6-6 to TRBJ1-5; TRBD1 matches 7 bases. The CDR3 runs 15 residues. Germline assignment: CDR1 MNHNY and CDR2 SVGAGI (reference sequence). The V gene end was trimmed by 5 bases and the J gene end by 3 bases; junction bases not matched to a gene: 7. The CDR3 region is CASSPYRGPNQPQHF. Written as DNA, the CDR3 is TGTGCCAGCAGTCCTTACAGGGGCCCCAATCAGCCCCAGCATTTT.

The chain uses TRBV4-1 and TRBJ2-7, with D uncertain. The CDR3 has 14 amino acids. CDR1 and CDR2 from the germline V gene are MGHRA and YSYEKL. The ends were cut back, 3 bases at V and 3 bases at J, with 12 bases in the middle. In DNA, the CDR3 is TGCGCCAGCAGCCAGTGGACCGAAGACTACGAGCAGTACTTC. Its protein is CASSQWTEDYEQYF.

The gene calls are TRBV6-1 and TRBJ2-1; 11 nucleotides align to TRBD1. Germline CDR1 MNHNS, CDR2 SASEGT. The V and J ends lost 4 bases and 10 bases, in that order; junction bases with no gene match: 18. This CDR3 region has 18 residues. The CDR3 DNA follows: TGTGCCAGCAGTGGACCGGGACAGGGGGTACTACCGGGAGACGAGCAGTTCTTC. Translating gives CASSGPGQGVLPGDEQFF.

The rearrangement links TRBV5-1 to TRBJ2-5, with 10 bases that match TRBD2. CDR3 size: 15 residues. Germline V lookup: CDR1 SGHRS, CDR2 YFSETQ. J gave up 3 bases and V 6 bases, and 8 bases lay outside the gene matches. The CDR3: CASIPLAGAEETQYF. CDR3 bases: TGCGCCAGCATACCTCTAGCGGGGGCGGAAGAGACCCAGTACTTC.

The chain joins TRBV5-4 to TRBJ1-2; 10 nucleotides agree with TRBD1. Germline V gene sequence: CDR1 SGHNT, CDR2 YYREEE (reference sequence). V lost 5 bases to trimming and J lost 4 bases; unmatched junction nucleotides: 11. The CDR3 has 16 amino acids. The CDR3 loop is CASSTDRGLSFYGYTF. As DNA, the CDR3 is TGTGCCAGCAGTACGGACAGGGGGTTATCTTTCTATGGCTACACCTTC.

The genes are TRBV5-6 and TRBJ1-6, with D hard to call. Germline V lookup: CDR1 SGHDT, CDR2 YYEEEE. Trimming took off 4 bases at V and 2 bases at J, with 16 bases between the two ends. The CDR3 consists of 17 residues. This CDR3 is CASSLDLGKTYNSPLHF. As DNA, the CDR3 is TGTGCCAGCAGCCTAGACCTGGGAAAGACCTATAATTCACCCCTCCACTTT.

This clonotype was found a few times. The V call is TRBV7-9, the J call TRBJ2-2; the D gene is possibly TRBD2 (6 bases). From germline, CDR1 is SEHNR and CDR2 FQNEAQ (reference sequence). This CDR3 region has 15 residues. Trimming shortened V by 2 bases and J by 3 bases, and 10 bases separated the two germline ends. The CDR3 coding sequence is TGTGCCAGCAGCTTACGGGGGACTGACACCGGGGAGCTGTTTTTT. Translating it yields CASSLRGTDTGELFF.

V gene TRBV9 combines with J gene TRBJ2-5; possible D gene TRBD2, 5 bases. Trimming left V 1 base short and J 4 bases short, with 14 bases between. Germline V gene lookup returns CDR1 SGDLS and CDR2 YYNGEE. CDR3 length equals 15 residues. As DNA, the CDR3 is TGTGCCAGCAGCGTAAGTCTAACCGAGGGAGAGACCCAGTACTTC. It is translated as CASSVSLTEGETQYF.

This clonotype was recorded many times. The CDR3 region has the DNA TGCGCCAGCAGCCAAGGTGGGACTAGCGGGGTTACTAAAAACATTCAGTACTTC. This translates into CASSQGGTSGVTKNIQYF. The chain recombines TRBV4-1 with TRBJ2-4, with 13 nucleotides matching TRBD2. The CDR3 consists of 18 residues. Germline lookup yields CDR1 MGHRA and CDR2 YSYEKL. Losses at the gene ends were 1 base for V and 4 bases for J; bases not matched to a gene: 7.

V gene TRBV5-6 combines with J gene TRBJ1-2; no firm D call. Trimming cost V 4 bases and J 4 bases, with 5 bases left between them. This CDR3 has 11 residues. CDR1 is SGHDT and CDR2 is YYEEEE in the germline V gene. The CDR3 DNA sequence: TGTGCCAGCAGCGTAGGCTATGGCTACACCTTC. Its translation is CASSVGYGYTF.

The CDR3 here is CSGTGWDSNQPQHF. The CDR3 coding sequence is TGCAGCGGCACAGGGTGGGATAGCAATCAGCCCCAGCATTTT. The chain carries TRBV20-1 and TRBJ1-5, with TRBD1 as a possible D gene (6 bases). The CDR3 covers 14 residues. Germline CDR1 and CDR2: DFQATT and SNEGSKA (reference sequence).